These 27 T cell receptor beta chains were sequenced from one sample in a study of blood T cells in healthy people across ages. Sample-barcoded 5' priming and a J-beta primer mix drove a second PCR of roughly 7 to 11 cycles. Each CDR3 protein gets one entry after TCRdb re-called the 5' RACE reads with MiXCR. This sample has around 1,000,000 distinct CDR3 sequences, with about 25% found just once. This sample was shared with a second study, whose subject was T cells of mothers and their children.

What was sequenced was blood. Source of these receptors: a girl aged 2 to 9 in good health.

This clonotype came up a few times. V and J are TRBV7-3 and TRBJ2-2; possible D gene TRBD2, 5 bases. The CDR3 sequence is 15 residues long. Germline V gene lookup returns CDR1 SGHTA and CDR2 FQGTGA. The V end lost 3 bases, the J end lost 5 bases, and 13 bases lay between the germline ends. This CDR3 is CASSFSSGKTGELFF. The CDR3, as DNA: TGTGCCAGCAGCTTCAGTTCGGGGAAGACCGGGGAGCTGTTTTTT. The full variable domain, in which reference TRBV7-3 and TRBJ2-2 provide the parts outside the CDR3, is GAGVSQTPSNKVTEKGKYVELRCDPISGHTALYWYRQSLGQGPEFLIYFQGTGAADDSGLPNDRFFAVRPEGSVSTLKIQRTERGDSAVYLCASSFSSGKTGELFFGEGSRLTVL.

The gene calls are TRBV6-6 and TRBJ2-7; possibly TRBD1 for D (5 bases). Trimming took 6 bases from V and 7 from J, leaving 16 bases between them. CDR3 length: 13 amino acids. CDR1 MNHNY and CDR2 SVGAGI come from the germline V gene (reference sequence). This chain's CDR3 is CASSPDSVKEQYF. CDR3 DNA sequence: TGTGCCAGCAGCCCCGACAGCGTGAAGGAGCAGTACTTC.

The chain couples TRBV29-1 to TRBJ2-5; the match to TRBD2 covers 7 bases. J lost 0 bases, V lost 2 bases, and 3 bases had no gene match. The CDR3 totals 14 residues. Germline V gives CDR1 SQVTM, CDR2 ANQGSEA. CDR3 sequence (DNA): TGCAGCGTTGAATGGGCGGGGGACCAAGAGACCCAGTACTTC. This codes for CSVEWAGDQETQYF.

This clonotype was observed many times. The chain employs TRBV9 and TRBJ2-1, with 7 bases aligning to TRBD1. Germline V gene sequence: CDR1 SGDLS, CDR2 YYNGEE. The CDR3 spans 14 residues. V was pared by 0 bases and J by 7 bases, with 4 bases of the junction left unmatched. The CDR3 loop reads CASSVGYRGNEQFF. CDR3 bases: TGTGCCAGCAGCGTAGGCTACAGGGGAAATGAGCAGTTCTTC.

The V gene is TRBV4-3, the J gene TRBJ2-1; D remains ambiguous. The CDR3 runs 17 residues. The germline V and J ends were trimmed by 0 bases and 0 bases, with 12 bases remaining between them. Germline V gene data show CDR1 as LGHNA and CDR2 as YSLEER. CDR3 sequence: CASSQDQLASSYNEQFF. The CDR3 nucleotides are TGCGCCAGCAGCCAAGATCAATTGGCGAGCTCCTACAATGAGCAGTTCTTC.

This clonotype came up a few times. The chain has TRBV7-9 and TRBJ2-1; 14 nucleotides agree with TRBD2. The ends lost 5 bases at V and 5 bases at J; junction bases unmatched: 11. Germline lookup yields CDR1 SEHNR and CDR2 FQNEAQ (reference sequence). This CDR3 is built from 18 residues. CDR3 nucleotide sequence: TGTGCCAGCAGCAAGGGACTAGCGGGAGTAAGGTCGGACAATGAGCAGTTCTTC. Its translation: CASSKGLAGVRSDNEQFF.

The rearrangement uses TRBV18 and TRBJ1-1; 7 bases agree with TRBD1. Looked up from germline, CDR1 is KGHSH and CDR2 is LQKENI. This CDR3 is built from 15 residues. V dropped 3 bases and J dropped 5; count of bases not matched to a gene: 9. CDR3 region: CASSPSRDRNTEAFF. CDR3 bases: TGTGCCAGCTCACCTAGCCGGGACAGAAATACTGAAGCTTTCTTT.

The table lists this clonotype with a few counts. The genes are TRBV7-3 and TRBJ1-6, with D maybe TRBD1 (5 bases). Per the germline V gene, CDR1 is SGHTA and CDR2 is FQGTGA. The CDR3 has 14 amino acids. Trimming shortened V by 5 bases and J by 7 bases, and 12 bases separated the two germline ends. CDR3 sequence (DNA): TGTGCCAGCAGCGACCAGGGAGTAAATTCACCCCTCCACTTT. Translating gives CASSDQGVNSPLHF.

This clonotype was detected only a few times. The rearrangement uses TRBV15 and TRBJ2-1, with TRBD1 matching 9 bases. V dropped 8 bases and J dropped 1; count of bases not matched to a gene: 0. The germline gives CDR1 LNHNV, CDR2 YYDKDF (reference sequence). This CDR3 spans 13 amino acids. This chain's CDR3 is CATGTGSYNEQFF. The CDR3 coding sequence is TGTGCCACCGGGACAGGGTCCTACAATGAGCAGTTCTTC.

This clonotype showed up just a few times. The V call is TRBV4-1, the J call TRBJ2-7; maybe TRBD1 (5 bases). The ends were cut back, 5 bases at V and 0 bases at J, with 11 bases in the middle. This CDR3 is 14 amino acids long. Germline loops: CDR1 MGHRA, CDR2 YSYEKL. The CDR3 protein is CASSASDISYEQYF. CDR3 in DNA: TGCGCCAGCAGCGCATCGGACATCTCCTACGAGCAGTACTTC.

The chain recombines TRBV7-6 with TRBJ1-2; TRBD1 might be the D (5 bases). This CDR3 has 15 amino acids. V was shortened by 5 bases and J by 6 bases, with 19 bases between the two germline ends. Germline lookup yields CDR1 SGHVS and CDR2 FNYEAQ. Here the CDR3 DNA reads TGTGCCAGCAGCCCTAAGGGGTTTCTCAATAATGGCTACACCTTC. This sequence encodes CASSPKGFLNNGYTF.

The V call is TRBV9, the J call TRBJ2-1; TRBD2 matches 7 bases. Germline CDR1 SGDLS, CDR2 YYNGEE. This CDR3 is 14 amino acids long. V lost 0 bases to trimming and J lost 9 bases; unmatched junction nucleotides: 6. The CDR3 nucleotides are TGTGCCAGCAGCGTAGTGGCTAGCGGTGGTGAGCAGTTCTTC. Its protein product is CASSVVASGGEQFF. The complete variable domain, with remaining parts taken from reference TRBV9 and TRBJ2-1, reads DSGVTQTPKHLITATGQRVTLRCSPRSGDLSVYWYQQSLDQGLQFLIQYYNGEERAKGNILERFSAQQFPDLHSELNLSSLELGDSALYFCASSVVASGGEQFFGPGTRLTVL.

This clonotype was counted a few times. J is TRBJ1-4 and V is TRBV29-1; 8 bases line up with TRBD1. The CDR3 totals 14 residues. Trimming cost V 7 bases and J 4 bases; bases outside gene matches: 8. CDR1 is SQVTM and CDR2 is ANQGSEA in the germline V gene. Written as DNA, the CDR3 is TGCAGCGCCGACAGGGGCGATAATAATGAAAAACTGTTTTTT. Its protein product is CSADRGDNNEKLFF.

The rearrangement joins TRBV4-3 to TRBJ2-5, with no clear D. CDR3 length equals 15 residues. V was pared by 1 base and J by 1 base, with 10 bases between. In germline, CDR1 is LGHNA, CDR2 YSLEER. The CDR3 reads CASSQAGPLQETQYF. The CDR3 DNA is TGCGCCAGCAGCCAAGCGGGCCCCCTCCAAGAGACCCAGTACTTC.

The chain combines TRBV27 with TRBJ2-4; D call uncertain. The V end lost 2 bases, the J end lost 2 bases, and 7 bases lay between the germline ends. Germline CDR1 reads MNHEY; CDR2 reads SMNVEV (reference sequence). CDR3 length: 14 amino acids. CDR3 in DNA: TGTGCCAGCAGTTTAGCTCGTTCCAAAAACATTCAGTACTTC. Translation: CASSLARSKNIQYF.

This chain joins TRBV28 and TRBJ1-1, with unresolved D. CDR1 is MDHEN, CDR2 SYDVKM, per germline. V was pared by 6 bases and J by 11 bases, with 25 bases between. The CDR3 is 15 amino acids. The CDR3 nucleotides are TGTGCCAGCAGGCCATTAAGTAACAGAGGATCATCGGCTTTCTTT. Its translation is CASRPLSNRGSSAFF.

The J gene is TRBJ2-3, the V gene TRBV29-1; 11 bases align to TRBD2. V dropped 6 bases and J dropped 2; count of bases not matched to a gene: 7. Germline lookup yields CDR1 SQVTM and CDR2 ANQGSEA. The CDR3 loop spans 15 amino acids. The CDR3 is CSVATLAGATDTQYF. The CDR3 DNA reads TGCAGCGTCGCAACACTAGCGGGAGCCACAGATACGCAGTATTTT.

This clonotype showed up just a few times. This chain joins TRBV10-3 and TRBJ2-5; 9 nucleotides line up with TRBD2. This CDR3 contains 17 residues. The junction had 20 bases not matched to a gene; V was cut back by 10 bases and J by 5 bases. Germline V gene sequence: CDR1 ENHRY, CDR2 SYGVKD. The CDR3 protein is CASRRETSGLLGETQYF. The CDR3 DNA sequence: TGTGCCAGCCGGCGGGAGACTAGCGGATTACTGGGGGAGACCCAGTACTTC.

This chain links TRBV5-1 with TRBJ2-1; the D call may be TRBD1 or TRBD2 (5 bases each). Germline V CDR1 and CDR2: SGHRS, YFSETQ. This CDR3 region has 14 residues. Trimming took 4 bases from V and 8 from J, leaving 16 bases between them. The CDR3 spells CASSPNPMGDEQFF. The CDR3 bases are TGCGCCAGCAGCCCCAATCCTATGGGGGATGAGCAGTTCTTC.

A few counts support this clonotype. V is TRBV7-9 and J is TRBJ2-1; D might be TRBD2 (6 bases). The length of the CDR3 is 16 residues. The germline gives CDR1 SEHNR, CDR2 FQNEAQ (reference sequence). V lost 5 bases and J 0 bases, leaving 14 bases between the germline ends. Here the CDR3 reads CASSIYSGSSYNEQFF. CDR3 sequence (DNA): TGTGCCAGCAGCATCTATAGCGGTAGCTCCTACAATGAGCAGTTCTTC.

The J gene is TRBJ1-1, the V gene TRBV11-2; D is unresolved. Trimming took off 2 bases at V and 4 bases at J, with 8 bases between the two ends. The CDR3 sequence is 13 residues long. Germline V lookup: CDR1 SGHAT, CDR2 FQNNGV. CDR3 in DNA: TGTGCCAGCAGCTTAAATTTTGGCACTGAAGCTTTCTTT. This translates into CASSLNFGTEAFF.

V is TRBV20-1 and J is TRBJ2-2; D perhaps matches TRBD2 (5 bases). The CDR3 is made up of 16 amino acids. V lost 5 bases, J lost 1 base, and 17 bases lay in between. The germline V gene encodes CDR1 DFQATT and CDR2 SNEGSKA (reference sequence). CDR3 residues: CSAFGGKSLNTGELFF. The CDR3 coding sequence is TGCAGTGCTTTTGGAGGAAAGAGTCTGAACACCGGGGAGCTGTTTTTT.

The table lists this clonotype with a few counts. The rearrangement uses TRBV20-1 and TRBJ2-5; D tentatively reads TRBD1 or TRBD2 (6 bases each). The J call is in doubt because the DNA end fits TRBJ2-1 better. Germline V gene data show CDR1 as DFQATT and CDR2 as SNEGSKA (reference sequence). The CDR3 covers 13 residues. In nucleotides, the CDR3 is TGCAGTGCCATACGGGGGCCAATATATGAGCAGTTCTTC. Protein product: CSAIRGPIYEQFF.

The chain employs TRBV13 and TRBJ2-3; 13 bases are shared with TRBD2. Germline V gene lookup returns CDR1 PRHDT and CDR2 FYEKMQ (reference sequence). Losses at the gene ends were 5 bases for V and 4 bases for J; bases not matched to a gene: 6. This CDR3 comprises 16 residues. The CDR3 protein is CASSEGTSGAPDTQYF. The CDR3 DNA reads TGTGCCAGCAGCGAAGGGACTAGCGGGGCCCCAGATACGCAGTATTTT.

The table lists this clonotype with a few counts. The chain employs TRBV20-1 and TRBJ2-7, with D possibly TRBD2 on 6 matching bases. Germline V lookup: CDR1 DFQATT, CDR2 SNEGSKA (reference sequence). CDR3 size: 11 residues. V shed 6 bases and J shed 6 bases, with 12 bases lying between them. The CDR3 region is CSAIRGSEQYF. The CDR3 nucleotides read TGCAGTGCCATTCGGGGGAGCGAGCAGTACTTC.

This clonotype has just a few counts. The CDR3 DNA reads TGTGCCAGCAGCCCAGCAGTGTTGAACACTGAAGCTTTCTTT. Amino acids: CASSPAVLNTEAFF. V gene TRBV3-1 combines with J gene TRBJ1-1; D is ambiguous. V shed 4 bases and J shed 0 bases, with 9 bases lying between them. The CDR3 contains 14 residues. From germline, CDR1 is LGHDT and CDR2 YNNKEL (reference sequence).

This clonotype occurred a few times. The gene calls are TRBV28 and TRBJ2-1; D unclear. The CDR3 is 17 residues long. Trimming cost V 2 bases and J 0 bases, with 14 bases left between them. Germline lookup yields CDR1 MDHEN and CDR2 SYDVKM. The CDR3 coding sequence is TGTGCCAGCAGTTTACTGGAAGGCAGGAGCTCCTACAATGAGCAGTTCTTC. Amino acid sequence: CASSLLEGRSSYNEQFF.